This T cell receptor (beta chain) was profiled in a study of technical replicates of blood from several donors. TCRdb's copy holds only in-frame clones and misses some; the assay was immunoSEQ multiplex PCR. The sample yields roughly 79,000 clones, roughly 77% seen once. The CDR3 length is 13 residues. Germline lookup yields CDR1 KGHSH and CDR2 LQKENI. V was cut by 7 bases and J by 6 bases, with 12 bases left in between. The sequenced sample was PBMCs. V and J are TRBV18 and TRBJ1-4; D gene ambiguous. The sequence derives from a human donor in good health. Some clones in this sample may be carry-over from other donors' samples. The CDR3 here is CASLNGMDEKLFF. CDR3 sequence (DNA): TGTGCCAGCTTGAACGGGATGGATGAAAAACTGTTTTTT. The whole variable domain, filled in from reference TRBV18 and TRBJ1-4, reads NAGVMQNPRHLVRRRGQEARLRCSPMKGHSHVYWYRQLPEEGLKFMVYLQKENIIDESGMPKERFSAEFPKEGPSILRIQQVVRGDSAAYFCASLNGMDEKLFFGSGTQLSVL.